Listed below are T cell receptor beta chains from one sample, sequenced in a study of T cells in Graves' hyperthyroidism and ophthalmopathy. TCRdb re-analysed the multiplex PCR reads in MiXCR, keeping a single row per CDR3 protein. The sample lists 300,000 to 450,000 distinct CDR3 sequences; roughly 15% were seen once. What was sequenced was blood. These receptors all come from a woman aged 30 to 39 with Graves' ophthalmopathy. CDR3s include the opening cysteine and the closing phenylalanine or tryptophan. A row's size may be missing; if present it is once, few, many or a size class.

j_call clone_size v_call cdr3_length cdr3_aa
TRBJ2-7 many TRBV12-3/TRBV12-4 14 CASSNSGLGLMQYF
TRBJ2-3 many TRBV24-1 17 CATSDPGQGGRTDTQYF
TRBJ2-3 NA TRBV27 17 CASSFPPSSGGPDTQYF
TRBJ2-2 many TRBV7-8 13 CASSLALAGELFF
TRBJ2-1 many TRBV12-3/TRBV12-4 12 CASTILRSEQFF
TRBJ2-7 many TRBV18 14 CASSPQQGFHEQYF
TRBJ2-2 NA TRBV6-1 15 CASRGLGANTGELFF
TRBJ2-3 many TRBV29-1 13 CSVRQGATDTQYF
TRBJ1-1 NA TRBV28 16 CASSLSPRHMNTEAFF
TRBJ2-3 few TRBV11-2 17 CASSPTGLAGAGDTQYF
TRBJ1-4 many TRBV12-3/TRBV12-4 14 CASSLSTWPEKLFF
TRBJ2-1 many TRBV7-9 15 CASSSTGEEYNEQFF
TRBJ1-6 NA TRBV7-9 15 CASSRFGTGDSPLHF
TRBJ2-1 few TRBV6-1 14 CASSASGSSTEQFF
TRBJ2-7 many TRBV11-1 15 CASSFSAQQGGEQYF
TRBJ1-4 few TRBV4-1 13 CASSQDVEVKLFF
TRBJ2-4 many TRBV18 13 CASSGLAENIQYF
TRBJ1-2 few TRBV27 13 CASSDGTYYGYTF
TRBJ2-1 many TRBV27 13 CASSPPGSGEQFF
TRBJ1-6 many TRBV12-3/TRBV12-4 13 CASSLRANSPLHF
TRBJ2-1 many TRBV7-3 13 CASRLDSGNEQFF
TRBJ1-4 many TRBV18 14 CASSPPGTREKLFF
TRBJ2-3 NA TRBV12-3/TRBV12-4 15 CASSLFSGGSDTQYF
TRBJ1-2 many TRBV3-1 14 CASSQVYGRGGYTF
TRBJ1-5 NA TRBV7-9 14 CASSLGQVLQPQHF
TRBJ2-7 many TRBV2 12 CARGDYSYEQYF
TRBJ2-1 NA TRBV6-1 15 CASRQNRDPAPEQFF
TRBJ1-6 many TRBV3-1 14 CASSPQWGLSPLHF
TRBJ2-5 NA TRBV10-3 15 CAIRDRDLNQETQYF
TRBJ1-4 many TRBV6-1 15 CASSYGTATNEKLFF
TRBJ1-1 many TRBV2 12 CASSEVNTEAFF
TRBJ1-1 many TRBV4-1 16 CASSQENGQLNTEAFF
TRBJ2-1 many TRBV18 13 CASFLRLGDEQFF
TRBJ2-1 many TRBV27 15 CASRPSGPGGHEQFF
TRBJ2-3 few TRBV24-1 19 CATSDLQADRDRVPDTQYF
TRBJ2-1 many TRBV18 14 CASSPSLADNEQFF
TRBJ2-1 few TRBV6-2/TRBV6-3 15 CASRQLAGGLNEQFF
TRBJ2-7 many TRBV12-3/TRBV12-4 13 CASSTTWGVEQYF
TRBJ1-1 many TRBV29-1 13 CSVQQGGGTEAFF
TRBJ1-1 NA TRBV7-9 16 CASKTREQGMDTEAFF
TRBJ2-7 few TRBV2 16 CASSQEDGTADYEQYF
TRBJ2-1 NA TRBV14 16 CASSRLSGGAVNEQFF
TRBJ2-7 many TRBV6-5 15 CASSYTRSLLREQYF
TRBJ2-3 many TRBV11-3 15 CASSLAGRGGLLQYF
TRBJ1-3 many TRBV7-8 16 CASSSRGGFSGNTIYF
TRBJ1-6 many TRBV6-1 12 CASGQPKVPLHF
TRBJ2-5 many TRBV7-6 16 CASSSAGDRDQETQYF
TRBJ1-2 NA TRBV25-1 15 CASSAISTGRYGYTF
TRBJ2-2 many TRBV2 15 CASSEGGRGAGELFF
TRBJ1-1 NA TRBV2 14 CASVGGSMNTEAFF
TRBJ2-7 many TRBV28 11 CASKTAFEQYF
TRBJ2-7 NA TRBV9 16 CASSVDTGGTPYEQYF
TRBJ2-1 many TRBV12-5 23 CASGLVPVTPWGGGLFTYNEQFF
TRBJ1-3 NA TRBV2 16 CASPPDRQVSGNTIYF
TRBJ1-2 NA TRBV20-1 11 CSAMGAGGYTF
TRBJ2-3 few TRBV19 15 CASSDTGGETDTQYF
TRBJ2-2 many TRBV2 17 CASREGLAGAFTGELFF
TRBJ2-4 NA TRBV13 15 CASSLSGEAKNIQYF